This is a list of T cell receptor beta chains from one sample in a study of T-cell reconstitution after alpha-beta-depleted transplantation in children. MiXCR, applied by TCRdb to the PCR reads, yields one record per CDR3 protein. There are about 870,000 distinct CDR3 sequences in the sample; about 16% occur only once, and roughly 5% lies in the top ten. Here the sequenced sample was PBMCs, mostly from graft donor cells, taken 360 days after TCRalphabeta/CD19-depleted stem cell transplant. These receptors were obtained from a male patient under 18 who had a stem cell transplant for acute lymphoblastic leukemia, so the T cells may come from the graft donor. Both conserved end residues are part of each CDR3. The D gene is left open where the match is weak. Clone sizes are given selectively: once, few, many, or a class where the clone is expanded.

clone size: -; J gene: TRBJ2-4; V gene: TRBV20-1; D gene: -; CDR3 DNA: TGCAGTGCTAGGTGGGACATTCAGTACTTC; CDR3 protein: CSARWDIQYF
clone size: -; J gene: TRBJ1-1; V gene: TRBV27; D gene: -; CDR3 DNA: TGTGCCAGCAGTTTCATAGGGGTGAGGACTGAAGCTTTCTTT; CDR3 protein: CASSFIGVRTEAFF
clone size: -; J gene: TRBJ2-7; V gene: TRBV5-1; D gene: TRBD1; CDR3 DNA: TGCGCCAGCAGCGCCGGGTTAGGACAGGGCTACGAGCAGTACTTC; CDR3 protein: CASSAGLGQGYEQYF
clone size: -; J gene: TRBJ2-3; V gene: TRBV5-1; D gene: -; CDR3 DNA: TGCGCCAGCGCCCGGAGGTCAGGGGACACAGATACGCAGTATTTT; CDR3 protein: CASARRSGDTDTQYF
clone size: many; J gene: TRBJ2-5; V gene: TRBV29-1; D gene: TRBD2; CDR3 DNA: TGCAGCGTGGGGGGCGGAACTAGCGGAAAAGAGACCCAGTACTTC; CDR3 protein: CSVGGGTSGKETQYF
clone size: few; J gene: TRBJ2-7; V gene: TRBV9; D gene: -; CDR3 DNA: TGTGCCAGCAGCCTTAAGGACAGATACGAGCAGTACTTC; CDR3 protein: CASSLKDRYEQYF
clone size: -; J gene: TRBJ2-1; V gene: TRBV7-6; D gene: -; CDR3 DNA: TGTGCCAGCAGCTTAGGGGCAGGAGGTATCAATGAGCAGTTCTTC; CDR3 protein: CASSLGAGGINEQFF
clone size: many; J gene: TRBJ2-5; V gene: TRBV12-3/TRBV12-4; D gene: TRBD2; CDR3 DNA: TGTGCCAGCAGTTCACTAGCGAGGCAAGAGACCCAGTACTTC; CDR3 protein: CASSSLARQETQYF
clone size: -; J gene: TRBJ2-7; V gene: TRBV12-3/TRBV12-4; D gene: -; CDR3 DNA: TGTGCCAGCAGTTTTGGGGGAAAAGTCGGTGAGCAGTACTTC; CDR3 protein: CASSFGGKVGEQYF
clone size: many; J gene: TRBJ2-7; V gene: TRBV29-1; D gene: TRBD1; CDR3 DNA: TGCAGCGTTGAAATGGGACAGCCTTACGAGCAGTACTTC; CDR3 protein: CSVEMGQPYEQYF